These 10 T cell receptor beta chains were all obtained from the same sample, sequenced in a study of cytomegalovirus exposure and HLA in healthy donors. With 60 Vbeta and 13 Jbeta primers, the PCR was carried out. Clones were read by immunoSEQ multiplex PCR, and TCRdb kept only the in-frame ones, dropping some. This sample yields 150,000 or so clones, of which around 72% are seen a single time; roughly 6.6% belongs to the top ten. Sequenced input: PBMCs. Receptor source: a middle-aged man in good health and CMV-seropositive.

The J gene is TRBJ1-6, the V gene TRBV7-2, with 7 positions matching TRBD1. The CDR3 spans 17 residues. After removal of 5 bases from V and 0 bases from J, the junction contained 7 bases not matched to a gene. In germline, CDR1 is SGHTA, CDR2 FQGNSA. The CDR3 loop reads CASSPGTVSSYNSPLHF. The CDR3 DNA sequence: TGTGCCAGCAGCCCAGGGACAGTGAGCTCCTATAATTCACCCCTCCACTTT.

V usage is TRBV18 and J usage is TRBJ1-2; TRBD1 aligns across 11 bases. This CDR3 region has 15 residues. Germline trimming cut 2 bases from V and 4 bases from J; bases unmatched to any gene: 3. The germline V gene has CDR1 KGHSH and CDR2 LQKENI. DNA for the CDR3: TGTGCCAGCTCACCAAACGGACAGGGGGCCTATGGCTACACCTTC. Translated: CASSPNGQGAYGYTF.

The CDR3 spells CASSFGGGYNEQFF. CDR3 coding DNA: TGTGCCAGCAGCTTTGGGGGGGGATACAATGAGCAGTTCTTC. The chain uses TRBV7-2 and TRBJ2-1; 7 bases agree with TRBD2. V was clipped by 3 bases and J by 4 bases; unmatched bases: 3. CDR1 is SGHTA, CDR2 FQGNSA, per germline. This CDR3 region has 14 residues.

This clone was detected once. The rearrangement uses TRBV4-1 and TRBJ1-4; 8 bases are a match to TRBD1. V trimming: 1 base; J trimming: 3 bases; junction bases outside the gene matches: 10. CDR1 is MGHRA and CDR2 is YSYEKL in the germline V gene. The CDR3 covers 18 residues. CDR3 residues: CASSQVITGGRANEKLFF. The CDR3 DNA reads TGCGCCAGCAGCCAAGTAATCACAGGGGGGAGGGCTAATGAAAAACTGTTTTTT.

This chain joins TRBV13 and TRBJ1-2; 9 bases fit TRBD1. CDR1 and CDR2 (germline): PRHDT, FYEKMQ (reference sequence). The V gene end was trimmed by 4 bases and the J gene end by 5 bases; junction bases not matched to a gene: 14. The CDR3 extends over 17 amino acids. CDR3 DNA: TGTGCCAGCAGCTCTTTTTCCCGGGACAGGGACTCGTATGGCTACACCTTC. Translating gives CASSSFSRDRDSYGYTF.

This chain links TRBV5-1 with TRBJ2-5; weak D call: TRBD1 (6 bases). CDR1 SGHRS and CDR2 YFSETQ come from the germline V gene. CDR3 length: 15 amino acids. V was cut by 4 bases and J by 3 bases, with 16 bases left in between. The DNA for the CDR3 is TGCGCCAGCAGCCCCAGGGACAAGGGCGAAGAGACCCAGTACTTC. The encoded protein is CASSPRDKGEETQYF.

The rearrangement joins TRBV19 to TRBJ2-7, with 10 bases fitting TRBD1. CDR3 length: 13 amino acids. CDR1 and CDR2 (germline): LNHDA, SQIVND (reference sequence). Losses at the gene ends were 6 bases for V and 3 bases for J; bases not matched to a gene: 2. CDR3 nucleotides: TGTGCCAGTAGCAGGACAGGGGGCTACGAGCAGTACTTC. Translating it yields CASSRTGGYEQYF.

CDR3 DNA: TGTGCCAGCTCACCACCGGGACAGGGCTTTGAAAAACTGTTTTTT. Its protein product is CASSPPGQGFEKLFF. The chain links TRBV18 to TRBJ1-4, with 9 nucleotides matching TRBD1. This CDR3 has 15 amino acids. After removal of 0 bases from V and 7 bases from J, the junction contained 3 bases not matched to a gene. Germline CDR1 KGHSH, CDR2 LQKENI.

The genes are TRBV5-1 and TRBJ2-3; 13 bases align to TRBD2. V dropped 4 bases and J dropped 10; count of bases not matched to a gene: 9. The CDR3 runs 15 residues. Germline V gene sequence: CDR1 SGHRS, CDR2 YFSETQ. CDR3: CASSMTSGGPRAQYF. The DNA of the CDR3 is TGCGCCAGCAGCATGACTAGCGGGGGGCCTCGGGCGCAGTATTTT.

This clone appeared a few times. CDR3 sequence: CASSSGLVGTGELFF. CDR3 nucleotides: TGTGCCAGCAGCTCGGGACTCGTCGGCACCGGGGAGCTGTTTTTT. The chain combines TRBV7-2 with TRBJ2-2; possible D gene TRBD2, 6 bases. CDR3 length: 15 residues. In germline, CDR1 is SGHTA, CDR2 FQGNSA. Between the trimmed V and J ends, which lost 4 bases and 4 bases, there was a span of 13 bases.